One and the same sample provided the 19 T cell receptor beta chains below, sequenced in a study of monozygotic twins with inflammatory bowel disease. With the 5' RACE reads reprocessed, TCRdb shows one record per CDR3 protein and no DNA. The sample table sets out approximately 100,000 distinct CDR3 sequences. Material: blood. These receptor sequences come from a human donor with ulcerative colitis or Crohn's disease, or a healthy co-twin of an affected twin (not recorded which).

V and J are TRBV5-1 and TRBJ2-5; TCRdb indicates TRBD1, and absent DNA this call remains unverified. Per germline, CDR1 SGHRS and CDR2 YFSETQ. This CDR3 comprises 15 residues. CDR3 sequence reads: CASSLGHLGLETQYF.

The J gene is TRBJ2-1, the V gene TRBV10-3; TCRdb's assignment of TRBD1 cannot be checked, as there is no DNA. This CDR3 has 16 residues. Germline V CDR1 and CDR2: ENHRY, SYGVKD. The CDR3 spells CAISESRGGNYNEQFF.

This chain links TRBV20-1 with TRBJ2-7; absent DNA, TCRdb's TRBD2 call cannot be checked. The CDR3 has 14 residues. Germline V gene data show CDR1 as DFQATT and CDR2 as SNEGSKA (reference sequence). The CDR3 here is CSARVPGLVYEQYF.

The gene calls are TRBV19 and TRBJ1-4. CDR3 length: 14 residues. Germline V CDR1 and CDR2: LNHDA, SQIVND (reference sequence). The CDR3 is CASSSWSSAEKLFF. Supplemented by reference TRBV19 and TRBJ1-4, the full variable domain reads DGGITQSPKYLFRKEGQNVTLSCEQNLNHDAMYWYRQDPGQGLRLIYYSQIVNDFQKGDIAEGYSVSREKKESFPLTVTSAQKNPTAFYLCASSSWSSAEKLFFGSGTQLSVL.

V is TRBV5-1 and J is TRBJ2-3; the TCRdb D gene call, TRBD1, has no DNA to confirm it. The CDR3 totals 12 residues. From germline, CDR1 is SGHRS and CDR2 YFSETQ. CDR3: CASSALADTQYF.

The chain has TRBV7-2 and TRBJ1-1; TCRdb picks TRBD1, but there is no DNA to check that call. Germline CDR1 and CDR2: SGHTA and FQGNSA. The CDR3 is 15 amino acids. CDR3 protein: CASSPRGYGNTEAFF.

The V call is TRBV6-6, the J call TRBJ2-7; the TCRdb call, TRBD2, lacks DNA for checking. Germline values: CDR1 MNHNY, CDR2 SVGAGI (reference sequence). This CDR3 contains 13 residues. The CDR3: CAASGASLAQGYF.

The rearrangement links TRBV18 to TRBJ2-7; the D call of TRBD1 rests on TCRdb alone, since no DNA is present to check it. The CDR3 is 15 residues long. Germline CDR1 and CDR2: KGHSH and LQKENI. The CDR3 loop reads CASSPRGQGYYEQYF.

The genes are TRBV7-9 and TRBJ2-4. This CDR3 has 14 amino acids. Germline CDR1 reads SEHNR; CDR2 reads FQNEAQ (reference sequence). This CDR3 reads CASSFREAKNIQYF.

This sequence joins TRBV7-2 and TRBJ2-5; TCRdb reports TRBD1, a call that lacks DNA to check it against. The CDR3 covers 15 residues. Germline CDR1 reads SGHTA; CDR2 reads FQGNSA. CDR3 amino acids: CASSFWGGGQETQNF.

The chain combines TRBV29-1 with TRBJ1-2; TCRdb reports TRBD1, a call that lacks DNA to check it against. Germline V lookup: CDR1 SQVTM, CDR2 ANQGSEA. This CDR3 region has 18 residues. CDR3 sequence reads: CSVGGSELSGVLNYGYTF.

The chain links TRBV3-1 to TRBJ2-3; with no DNA, the TCRdb D assignment of TRBD2 cannot be verified. CDR1 is LGHDT, CDR2 YNNKEL, per germline (reference sequence). This CDR3 is built from 20 residues. CDR3 residues: CASSQAGTSGSKLGTDTQYF.

The genes are TRBV20-1 and TRBJ2-1; TCRdb's D call of TRBD1 is untestable without DNA. Germline V gene data show CDR1 as DFQATT and CDR2 as SNEGSKA (reference sequence). The CDR3 is made up of 15 amino acids. The CDR3: CSADPGTGVNNEQFF.

V and J are TRBV20-1 and TRBJ2-7; TCRdb names TRBD2, which stays unverified in the absence of DNA. Germline V lookup: CDR1 DFQATT, CDR2 SNEGSKA (reference sequence). The CDR3 runs 15 residues. The CDR3 spells CSAPNLLASGYEQYF.

V gene TRBV7-2 combines with J gene TRBJ1-1; TCRdb selects TRBD1, and the lack of DNA leaves this call unchecked. Germline values: CDR1 SGHTA, CDR2 FQGNSA. There are 15 residues in the CDR3. Here the CDR3 reads CASSLGGGRNTEAFF.

J is TRBJ1-1 and V is TRBV7-2; the TCRdb D gene call, TRBD1, has no DNA to confirm it. Germline V gene data show CDR1 as SGHTA and CDR2 as FQGNSA. The CDR3 extends over 14 amino acids. CDR3 residues: CASSARDRGPEAFF.

The CDR3 loop is CASSYSVFGTSPLYEQFF. The V gene is TRBV6-2 or TRBV6-3, the J gene TRBJ2-1; the D call from TCRdb, TRBD2, cannot be confirmed without DNA. The CDR3 totals 18 residues. From germline, CDR1 is MNHEY and CDR2 SVGEGT.

The CDR3 spells CASSLQGVEQPQHF. This rearrangement joins TRBV7-9 to TRBJ1-5; as DNA is missing, the TRBD1 call by TCRdb cannot be tested. This CDR3 has 14 residues. CDR1 is SEHNR, CDR2 FQNEAQ, per germline (reference sequence).

The rearrangement uses TRBV5-1 and TRBJ1-3. The germline CDR1 and CDR2 sequences are SGHRS and YFSETQ. The CDR3 length is 17 residues. CDR3 residues: CASSLDGAPTAGNTIYF.